This record concerns one T cell receptor (beta chain) sequence. As yet, its antigen is unknown. The sample originates from a study of CD8+ T cells in alopecia areata. Study-wide findings and caveats: When scalp samples are sequenced, resident alphabeta T cells of normal skin are also captured. Lesional scalp, especially alopecia totalis/universalis, showed higher clonality than normal scalp.

Lesional scalp punch biopsies and peripheral blood were collected from alopecia areata patients. From germline, CDR1 is SGHNT and CDR2 YYREEE (reference sequence). CDR3 length: 17 residues. After removal of 3 bases from V and 2 bases from J, the junction contained 9 bases not matched to a gene. In each case, RNA was isolated and then reverse transcribed into cDNA as the sequencing template. Sequenced by immunoSEQ multiplex PCR; TCRdb stores in-frame clones only, minus some. The data contain approximately 63,000 clones, 55% to 75% of them singletons. The sample was CD8+ T cells sorted from blood, taken at week 0. The rearrangement uses TRBV5-4 and TRBJ2-5; TRBD2 matches at 11 bases. The sequence derives from a human donor with alopecia areata. CDR3 residues: CASSSVPLAGGQETQYF. DNA for the CDR3: TGTGCCAGCAGCTCCGTTCCCCTAGCGGGAGGACAAGAGACCCAGTACTTC. Variable domain in full (rest from reference TRBV5-4 and TRBJ2-5): ETGVTQSPTHLIKTRGQQVTLRCSSQSGHNTVSWYQQALGQGPQFIFQYYREEENGRGNFPPRFSGLQFPNYSSELNVNALELDDSALYLCASSSVPLAGGQETQYFGPGTRLLVL.